What follows describes a single T cell receptor beta chain. Its specificity is not known. The data were obtained in a study of cytomegalovirus exposure and HLA in healthy donors. Study results and limitations: Of the V segments, some could not be distinguished, including TRBV6-2 and TRBV6-3, and were excluded. TCR beta V segments were, for the most part, productive about 87% or about 30% of the time in an earlier analysis. When presence/absence was analysed, sequencing depth was taken to be roughly uniform across donors. Beyond CMV serostatus, there was no information to go on about immune exposure.

The CDR3 has 17 residues. The ends lost 0 bases at V and 4 bases at J; junction bases unmatched: 8. Germline V gene sequence: CDR1 SGHRS, CDR2 YFSETQ. With 60 Vbeta and 13 Jbeta primers, the PCR was carried out. Profiled with immunoSEQ multiplex PCR; TCRdb holds only in-frame clones, not every one. The repertoire holds fewer than 200,000 clones, with around 83% as singletons. The V and J genes are TRBV5-1 and TRBJ2-2; 8 bases are shared with TRBD1. This TCR came from a man between 50 and 59 years old in good health and CMV-seronegative. The sequencing input was PBMCs. DNA for the CDR3: TGCGCCAGCAGCTTGGTTCGACAGGGGCCCCGCACCGGGGAGCTGTTTTTT. Amino acid sequence: CASSLVRQGPRTGELFF.